Many counts were recorded for the clone carrying this TCR beta chain. The data were taken from a study of T-cell reconstitution after alpha-beta-depleted transplantation in children. This CDR3 comprises 16 residues. The TCRbeta library was prepared with unique molecular identifiers. TCRdb reanalysed the PCR reads using MiXCR and keeps one entry per CDR3 protein. Here the sample spans roughly 200,000 distinct CDR3 sequences, roughly 7.1% being singletons. The material sequenced was PBMCs, taken before TCRalphabeta/CD19-depleted stem cell transplant. This receptor was taken from a boy aged 2-15 years with acute lymphoblastic leukemia, due to receive a stem cell transplant. The genes are TRBV21-1 and TRBJ2-7; TRBD2, the table's D call, lacks a check against the DNA. TRBV21-1 represents a pseudogene. Here the CDR3 DNA reads TGTGCCGGACACGGTAATGCGGGAGTAAGCTCCTACGAGCAGTACTTC. Its translation is CAGHGNAGVSSYEQYF.